Listed here are 25 T cell receptor beta chains from one sample, sequenced in a study of cytomegalovirus exposure and HLA in healthy donors. The PCR had 60 Vbeta and 13 Jbeta primers. The assay was immunoSEQ multiplex PCR, and TCRdb's table has in-frame clones only and misses some. This table has about 200,000 clones, roughly 80% appearing once. Sequenced input: PBMCs. Source of these receptors: a woman aged 18-35 years in good health and CMV-seronegative.

This clone has a single count. This chain connects TRBV7-9 to TRBJ1-3; 12 bases are a match to TRBD1. Trimming cost V 1 base and J 4 bases; bases outside gene matches: 2. This CDR3 spans 16 amino acids. CDR1 is SEHNR, CDR2 FQNEAQ, per germline (reference sequence). The CDR3 region is CASSLGGTGGGNTIYF. The CDR3 nucleotides read TGTGCCAGCAGCTTAGGCGGGACAGGGGGCGGAAACACCATATATTTT.

With respect to this clone: The junction and the germline gene differ at one end; a read error may be behind it. This sample includes further DNA sequences coding for the same CDR3. This chain links TRBV7-9 with TRBJ1-5; the D is unclear. CDR3 length: 14 residues. Germline CDR1 SEHNR, CDR2 FQNEAQ (reference sequence). CDR3 protein: CASSLAGGDQPQHF. The CDR3, as DNA: TGTGCCAGCAGTTTAGCAGGCGGGGATCAGCCCCAGCATTTT.

This clone was observed once. This chain connects TRBV7-9 to TRBJ2-5; 8 bases line up with TRBD1. This CDR3 contains 15 residues. The V and J ends lost 7 bases and 1 base, in that order; junction bases with no gene match: 8. CDR1 and CDR2 (germline): SEHNR, FQNEAQ (reference sequence). The CDR3 DNA sequence: TGTGCCAGCACGAGGGCAGGGGGCCCCCAAGAGACCCAGTACTTC. This translates into CASTRAGGPQETQYF.

The chain links TRBV4-1 to TRBJ1-5; D possibly corresponds to TRBD1 (6 bases). Germline V gives CDR1 MGHRA, CDR2 YSYEKL. The CDR3 spans 16 residues. V shed 3 bases and J shed 0 bases, with 12 bases lying between them. CDR3 in amino acids: CASSHPRGGSNQPQHF. The DNA of the CDR3 is TGCGCCAGCAGCCACCCCCGAGGGGGTAGCAATCAGCCCCAGCATTTT.

The V gene is TRBV9, the J gene TRBJ1-2; no firm D call. V was shortened by 0 bases and J by 5 bases, with 5 bases between the two germline ends. This CDR3 contains 12 residues. Germline values: CDR1 SGDLS, CDR2 YYNGEE. The CDR3 spells CASSVAGYGYTF. CDR3 DNA: TGTGCCAGCAGCGTAGCGGGGTATGGCTACACCTTC.

V is TRBV18 and J is TRBJ2-7; D is possibly TRBD2 (5 bases). V was pared by 4 bases and J by 6 bases, with 13 bases between. Per germline, CDR1 KGHSH and CDR2 LQKENI. The CDR3 contains 13 residues. The CDR3 region has the DNA TGTGCCAGCTCACAGGCAGAGGGTTTCGAGCAGTACGTC. Translated, it gives CASSQAEGFEQYV.

The V call is TRBV27, the J call TRBJ1-1; tentatively, D is TRBD1 (5 bases). Trimming took off 5 bases at V and 6 bases at J, with 13 bases between the two ends. Germline V gene data show CDR1 as MNHEY and CDR2 as SMNVEV (reference sequence). The CDR3 contains 13 residues. DNA for the CDR3: TGTGCCAGCAGTAGGAGGGACGGGCCTGAAGCTTTCTTT. Residues: CASSRRDGPEAFF.

This clone has just a few counts. This sequence joins TRBV5-4 and TRBJ1-1; 9 bases fit TRBD1. Germline lookup yields CDR1 SGHNT and CDR2 YYREEE (reference sequence). The CDR3 totals 12 residues. J gave up 11 bases and V 2 bases, and 4 bases lay outside the gene matches. The CDR3 bases are TGTGCCAGCAGCTTCCGGGACAGGGACGCTTTCTTT. Residues: CASSFRDRDAFF.

The rearrangement joins TRBV13 to TRBJ1-5; D perhaps matches TRBD1 (5 bases). Trimming shortened V by 0 bases and J by 7 bases, and 13 bases separated the two germline ends. This CDR3 has 15 residues. CDR1 is PRHDT, CDR2 FYEKMQ, per germline (reference sequence). The chain's CDR3 is CASSLGTDLGQPQHF. DNA of the CDR3: TGTGCCAGCAGCTTAGGGACAGATCTGGGGCAGCCCCAGCATTTT.

V is TRBV7-2 and J is TRBJ2-7, with 9 positions matching TRBD1. Germline CDR1 is SGHTA and CDR2 is FQGNSA. The junction had 9 bases not matched to a gene; V was cut back by 5 bases and J by 7 bases. This CDR3 has 14 amino acids. CDR3 loop: CASSARDREVEQYF. CDR3 nucleotide sequence: TGTGCCAGCAGCGCCAGGGACAGGGAGGTTGAGCAGTACTTC.

This chain joins TRBV6-1 and TRBJ1-5, with TRBD1 as a possible D gene (5 bases). Germline values: CDR1 MNHNS, CDR2 SASEGT. The CDR3 loop spans 14 amino acids. The V end was cut by 0 bases, the J end by 4 bases, with 7 bases between. The CDR3 DNA reads TGTGCCAGCAGTGAAGCGGGGGGGAATCAGCCCCAGCATTTT. The encoded protein is CASSEAGGNQPQHF.

The chain combines TRBV2 with TRBJ2-6, with 9 positions matching TRBD1. Trimming took 5 bases from V and 0 from J; bases not matched to a gene: 5. The CDR3 has 17 amino acids. Germline-derived CDR1 and CDR2 are SNHLY and FYNNEI. The CDR3: CASSPDRGSSGANVLTF. The DNA for the CDR3 is TGTGCCAGCAGTCCGGACAGGGGAAGCTCTGGGGCCAACGTCCTGACTTTC.

The chain is built from TRBV9 and TRBJ2-1; 12 bases are a match to TRBD1. With 2 bases clipped from V and 8 bases from J, the junction kept 11 bases outside the gene matches. Germline values: CDR1 SGDLS, CDR2 YYNGEE. This CDR3 has 17 residues. The CDR3 loop is CASSVGPPGTGGDEQFF. CDR3 DNA sequence: TGTGCCAGCAGCGTGGGCCCTCCTGGGACAGGGGGCGATGAGCAGTTCTTC.

This clone appeared a single time. The chain is built from TRBV6-6 and TRBJ2-7, with 7 bases matching TRBD2. The CDR3 totals 16 residues. V trimming: 5 bases; J trimming: 3 bases; junction bases outside the gene matches: 13. CDR1 MNHNY and CDR2 SVGAGI come from the germline V gene (reference sequence). CDR3: CASSPLASGPFYEQYV. The DNA for the CDR3 is TGTGCCAGCAGTCCCCTGGCTAGCGGACCATTCTACGAGCAGTACGTC.

The rearrangement uses TRBV11-3 and TRBJ2-6; 10 bases agree with TRBD1. The CDR3 runs to 17 residues. Germline-derived CDR1 and CDR2 are SGHNT and YENEEA. J lost 4 bases, V lost 0 bases, and 3 bases had no gene match. CDR3 nucleotides: TGTGCCAGCAGCTTAGACAGACAGGGGGCCGGGGCCAACGTCCTGACTTTC. Translation gives CASSLDRQGAGANVLTF.

The chain carries TRBV29-1 and TRBJ2-1; D not resolved. Trimming cost V 4 bases and J 0 bases, with 7 bases left between them. The germline CDR1 and CDR2 sequences are SQVTM and ANQGSEA. This CDR3 is built from 13 residues. The CDR3 DNA sequence: TGCAGCGTTGCTGATAGCTCCTACAATGAGCAGTTCTTC. Translated: CSVADSSYNEQFF.

The chain links TRBV18 to TRBJ2-2, with D uncertain. The V end lost 3 bases, the J end lost 6 bases, and 14 bases lay between the germline ends. CDR3 length: 15 residues. The V gene's germline CDR1 is KGHSH and CDR2 LQKENI. CDR3 coding DNA: TGTGCCAGCTCACCGACCACAGCCTTAGCCGGGGAGCTGTTTTTT. Encoded protein: CASSPTTALAGELFF.

The V call is TRBV6-6, the J call TRBJ1-2; 8 bases line up with TRBD1. Trimming removed 5 bases from V and 4 bases from J; junction bases left unmatched: 9. The germline gives CDR1 MNHNY, CDR2 SVGAGI (reference sequence). CDR3 length: 15 amino acids. This CDR3 is CASSPKTGAIYGYTF. CDR3 in DNA: TGTGCCAGCAGTCCTAAGACAGGGGCCATCTATGGCTACACCTTC.

In regard to this clone: At one end the junction does not follow the germline gene, possibly because of a read error. In DNA, the CDR3 is TGCGCCAGCAGCTTGGGACAGGGGGTATCCTTCGAGCAGTACTTC. Translated, it gives CASSLGQGVSFEQYF. V usage is TRBV5-1 and J usage is TRBJ2-7; 9 nucleotides line up with TRBD1. CDR3 length equals 15 residues. Germline CDR1 and CDR2: SGHRS and YFSETQ. Full variable domain (rest looked up from reference TRBV5-1 and TRBJ2-7): KAGVTQTPRYLIKTRGQQVTLSCSPISGHRSVSWYQQTPGQGLQFLFEYFSETQRNKGNFPGRFSGRQFSNSRSEMNVSTLELGDSALYLCASSLGQGVSFEQYFGPGTRLTVT.

This rearrangement joins TRBV5-4 to TRBJ2-6; 13 nucleotides match TRBD2. This CDR3 has 17 amino acids. The J segment lost 3 bases and the V segment lost 4 bases, leaving 4 bases of the junction unmatched. CDR1 is SGHNT and CDR2 is YYREEE in the germline V gene (reference sequence). The CDR3 nucleotides are TGTGCCAGCAGCCCCGGACTAGCGGGAGTTGGGGCCAACGTCCTGACTTTC. This gives the protein CASSPGLAGVGANVLTF. Full variable domain (remainder filled in from reference TRBV5-4 and TRBJ2-6): ETGVTQSPTHLIKTRGQQVTLRCSSQSGHNTVSWYQQALGQGPQFIFQYYREEENGRGNFPPRFSGLQFPNYSSELNVNALELDDSALYLCASSPGLAGVGANVLTFGAGSRLTVL.

This clone was picked up one time. The chain joins TRBV18 to TRBJ1-2; TRBD1 matches at 8 bases. After removal of 6 bases from V and 3 bases from J, the junction contained 6 bases not matched to a gene. CDR1 is KGHSH and CDR2 is LQKENI in the germline V gene. The CDR3 covers 14 residues. This chain's CDR3 is CASSPTGGDYGYTF. Written as DNA, the CDR3 is TGTGCCAGCTCCCCCACAGGGGGAGACTATGGCTACACCTTC.

V and J are TRBV10-2 and TRBJ2-1; 12 bases are a match to TRBD2. CDR3 size: 15 residues. Germline trimming cut 6 bases from V and 9 bases from J; bases unmatched to any gene: 9. The V gene's germline CDR1 is WSHSY and CDR2 SAAADI. This chain's CDR3 is CASRNGLAGWSEQFF. In DNA form, the CDR3 reads TGCGCCAGCAGGAACGGACTAGCGGGATGGAGTGAGCAGTTCTTC.

In its sample, this clone was seen once. In DNA, the CDR3 is TGTGCCAGCAGCTTGGGTAGCGGCGTGCCCACAGATACGCAGTATTTT. It encodes CASSLGSGVPTDTQYF. The chain uses TRBV7-2 and TRBJ2-3; perhaps TRBD2 as D (6 bases). Trimming pared 3 bases from V and 2 bases from J, leaving 15 bases between. The CDR3 is made up of 16 amino acids. The germline V gene has CDR1 SGHTA and CDR2 FQGNSA.

V and J are TRBV5-1 and TRBJ2-3, with 9 bases matching TRBD2. This CDR3 contains 17 residues. Looked up from germline, CDR1 is SGHRS and CDR2 is YFSETQ. Trimming removed 4 bases from V and 6 bases from J; junction bases left unmatched: 15. The CDR3 nucleotides read TGCGCCAGCAGCCCCGGTGGCCTAGCGGGGTTTGCGGATACGCAGTATTTT. The encoded protein is CASSPGGLAGFADTQYF.

This clone occurred once. The CDR3 reads CASSIRRENYGYTF. The CDR3 DNA is TGTGCCAGCAGTATCCGAAGAGAGAACTATGGCTACACCTTC. The J gene is TRBJ1-2, the V gene TRBV27; no clear D. Germline V gene data show CDR1 as MNHEY and CDR2 as SMNVEV (reference sequence). The CDR3 has 14 amino acids. V gave up 5 bases and J gave up 2 bases, with 12 bases separating them.